Presented here are 24 T cell receptor beta chains from one specimen sequenced in a study of cytomegalovirus exposure and HLA in healthy donors. Vbeta (60) and Jbeta (13) primers were used in the PCR. Generated by immunoSEQ multiplex PCR, the TCRdb table keeps only in-frame clones and is missing some. Found here are some 130,000 clones, roughly 72% of them singletons; the top ten hold 5.5% to 8.5%. The source material was PBMCs. The receptors shown here come from a male donor in good health and CMV-seronegative.

This chain joins TRBV2 and TRBJ1-6; D is ambiguous. The V end was cut by 3 bases, the J end by 4 bases, with 7 bases between. This CDR3 is 14 amino acids long. Germline values: CDR1 SNHLY, CDR2 FYNNEI. CDR3 sequence (DNA): TGTGCCAGCAGTGACGGGAATTATAATTCACCCCTCCACTTT. As protein: CASSDGNYNSPLHF. Filled out from reference TRBV2 and TRBJ1-6, the complete variable domain reads EPEVTQTPSHQVTQMGQEVILRCVPISNHLYFYWYRQILGQKVEFLVSFYNNEISEKSEIFDDQFSVERPDGSNFTLKIRSTKLEDSAMYFCASSDGNYNSPLHFGNGTRLTVT.

The J gene is TRBJ1-6, the V gene TRBV7-8, with D perhaps TRBD1 (5 bases). The germline CDR1 and CDR2 sequences are SGHVS and FQNEAQ. Trimming shortened V by 5 bases and J by 10 bases, and 18 bases separated the two germline ends. The CDR3 length is 15 residues. CDR3 in DNA: TGTGCCAGCAGCCGCGGGACCTGGGCAGAGTCACCCCTCCACTTT. The encoded protein is CASSRGTWAESPLHF.

The V and J genes are TRBV6-5 and TRBJ2-7, with D possibly being TRBD1 (7 bases). Germline V gene lookup returns CDR1 MNHEY and CDR2 SVGAGI. Trimming removed 2 bases from V and 3 bases from J, with 11 bases in between. The CDR3 contains 14 residues. The CDR3 sequence: CASSYAGQSYEQYF. The CDR3 region has the DNA TGTGCCAGCAGTTACGCGGGACAGAGCTACGAGCAGTACTTC.

This clone has only a few counts. V gene TRBV28 combines with J gene TRBJ1-4, with 7 bases aligning to TRBD1. Trimming cost V 8 bases and J 4 bases; bases outside gene matches: 7. The CDR3 runs to 14 residues. CDR1 is MDHEN, CDR2 SYDVKM, per germline. As DNA, the CDR3 is TGTGCCAGCCATACCGGGACAGTTAATGAAAAACTGTTTTTT. Residues: CASHTGTVNEKLFF.

The V call is TRBV5-6, the J call TRBJ2-1, with TRBD1 identical over 8 bases. V gave up 4 bases and J gave up 8 bases; unmatched junction bases: 11. The CDR3 spans 15 residues. The germline V gene encodes CDR1 SGHDT and CDR2 YYEEEE. CDR3 protein: CASSQNGQGSDEQFF. In nucleotides, the CDR3 is TGTGCCAGCAGCCAAAACGGACAGGGTAGCGATGAGCAGTTCTTC.

This clone occurred a few times. The chain has TRBV6-1 and TRBJ1-5, with D possibly matching TRBD1 (5 bases). The ends were cut back, 10 bases at V and 5 bases at J, with 12 bases in the middle. The CDR3 is made up of 12 amino acids. Looked up from germline, CDR1 is MNHNS and CDR2 is SASEGT. The CDR3 region is CATGGSYQPQHF. Here the CDR3 DNA reads TGTGCCACCGGGGGTTCGTATCAGCCCCAGCATTTT.

This chain uses TRBV2 with TRBJ1-2; D is undetermined. Germline loops: CDR1 SNHLY, CDR2 FYNNEI. This CDR3 has 14 amino acids. Trimming pared 8 bases from V and 6 bases from J, leaving 19 bases between. The CDR3 bases are TGTGCCAGCGTTAGGAACCTCGGAGGTAATGGCTACACCTTC. Amino acid sequence: CASVRNLGGNGYTF.

The rearrangement uses TRBV6-6 and TRBJ1-4; TRBD1 is a possible D gene (5 bases). This CDR3 region has 14 residues. Germline CDR1 reads MNHNY; CDR2 reads SVGAGI (reference sequence). V was pared by 2 bases and J by 8 bases, with 12 bases between. The CDR3 DNA reads as TGTGCCAGCAGTTACGGGCAGGGTGGAGAAAAACTGTTTTTT. Translation: CASSYGQGGEKLFF.

This clone has a single count. One end of the junction varies from germline; a read error may be responsible. This chain joins TRBV7-2 and TRBJ2-7; 11 bases line up with TRBD1. Germline V gene lookup returns CDR1 SGHTA and CDR2 FQGNSA. This CDR3 spans 14 amino acids. CDR3 nucleotide sequence: TGTGCCAGCAGCCAGGACAGGGGGCGAGGCGAGCAGTCCTTC. Translation: CASSQDRGRGEQSF.

This clone was counted between two and nine times. The V and J genes are TRBV4-3 and TRBJ2-1; D unclear. V was pared by 0 bases and J by 5 bases, with 17 bases between. Per the germline V gene, CDR1 is LGHNA and CDR2 is YSLEER. This CDR3 is built from 17 residues. The CDR3 reads CASSQDTLPGLNNEQFF. The CDR3 DNA reads TGCGCCAGCAGCCAAGATACCCTACCTGGTTTAAACAATGAGCAGTTCTTC.

The genes are TRBV27 and TRBJ2-7, with 7 positions matching TRBD2. V shed 7 bases, J shed 4 bases, and the junction held 13 bases outside the gene matches. Germline values: CDR1 MNHEY, CDR2 SMNVEV (reference sequence). The CDR3 runs to 15 residues. The CDR3 DNA follows: TGTGCCAGCACCAAGGGACTGGGGGAGGGTTACGAGCAGTACTTC. It codes for CASTKGLGEGYEQYF.

V gene TRBV30 combines with J gene TRBJ2-7; the D gene is possibly TRBD1 (6 bases). Between the trimmed V and J ends, which lost 3 bases and 1 base, there was a span of 13 bases. CDR1 is GTSNPN, CDR2 SVGIG, per germline (reference sequence). The CDR3 covers 14 residues. CDR3: CAWSAKDSSYEQYF. In DNA form, the CDR3 reads TGTGCCTGGAGCGCGAAGGACAGTTCCTACGAGCAGTACTTC.

The chain is built from TRBV11-2 and TRBJ2-1, with D perhaps TRBD1 (7 bases). In germline, CDR1 is SGHAT, CDR2 FQNNGV. The germline V and J ends were trimmed by 1 base and 8 bases, with 15 bases remaining between them. This CDR3 has 15 amino acids. For the CDR3, the DNA is TGTGCCAGCAGCTTAGCAGGGGGGTATATTGATGAGCAGTTCTTC. Translating it yields CASSLAGGYIDEQFF.

The rearrangement links TRBV7-2 to TRBJ2-7; the match to TRBD2 covers 8 bases. Germline lookup yields CDR1 SGHTA and CDR2 FQGNSA. The CDR3 sequence is 15 residues long. The V segment lost 1 base and the J segment 2 bases; nucleotides outside the gene matches: 4. Here the CDR3 DNA reads TGTGCCAGCAGCTTAGGTGGCGGGGGGACCTACGAGCAGTACTTC. Translating it yields CASSLGGGGTYEQYF. Full variable domain (remainder filled in from reference TRBV7-2 and TRBJ2-7): GAGVSQSPSNKVTEKGKDVELRCDPISGHTALYWYRQSLGQGLEFLIYFQGNSAPDKSGLPSDRFSAERTGGSVSTLTIQRTQQEDSAVYLCASSLGGGGTYEQYFGPGTRLTVT.

This clone was found a few times. This chain joins TRBV13 and TRBJ2-7, with D maybe TRBD2 (5 bases). Trimming shortened V by 4 bases and J by 2 bases, and 12 bases separated the two germline ends. The CDR3 is 14 residues long. Germline CDR1 PRHDT, CDR2 FYEKMQ (reference sequence). Here the CDR3 reads CASSYGKMAYEQYF. DNA of the CDR3: TGTGCCAGCAGCTACGGGAAGATGGCCTACGAGCAGTACTTC. Looking up the rest from reference TRBV13 and TRBJ2-7 gives the full variable domain: AAGVIQSPRHLIKEKRETATLKCYPIPRHDTVYWYQQGPGQDPQFLISFYEKMQSDKGSIPDRFSAQQFSDYHSELNMSSLELGDSALYFCASSYGKMAYEQYFGPGTRLTVT.

The chain couples TRBV7-2 to TRBJ2-2; TRBD1 matches 9 bases. The CDR3 is 16 amino acids. Germline CDR1 SGHTA, CDR2 FQGNSA. With 7 bases clipped from V and 4 bases from J, the junction kept 10 bases outside the gene matches. CDR3 DNA: TGTGCCAGCACACTCTTGGGACAGGGCCCCACCGGGGAGCTGTTTTTT. It specifies CASTLLGQGPTGELFF.

This clone was observed once. The chain couples TRBV30 to TRBJ2-2; 10 bases map to TRBD1. Germline V gene data show CDR1 as GTSNPN and CDR2 as SVGIG (reference sequence). The CDR3 runs to 16 residues. V lost 3 bases, J lost 6 bases, and 10 bases stayed unmatched. For the CDR3, the DNA is TGTGCCTGGAGACCAAGGACAGGGGGGTTCGCCGGGGAGCTGTTTTTT. Protein sequence: CAWRPRTGGFAGELFF.

This clone was recorded once. This chain links TRBV28 with TRBJ2-4, with a weak D call TRBD2 (6 bases). The length of the CDR3 is 19 residues. V lost 6 bases and J lost 1, with 25 bases in between. Germline CDR1 MDHEN, CDR2 SYDVKM. The CDR3 coding sequence is TGTGCCAGCAGCCCACCTCGGGGCTTGGGGGGAATGGCCAAAAACATTCAGTACTTC. Translating gives CASSPPRGLGGMAKNIQYF.

The chain couples TRBV28 to TRBJ1-4; tentatively, D is TRBD1 (5 bases). Trimming took off 5 bases at V and 7 bases at J, with 26 bases between the two ends. The CDR3 runs to 18 residues. CDR1 is MDHEN, CDR2 SYDVKM, per germline. The CDR3 DNA follows: TGTGCCAGCAGTCCTCGGGGGGTAGGGTGGGAAGGCACTGAAAAACTGTTTTTT. Translated: CASSPRGVGWEGTEKLFF.

The J gene is TRBJ2-7, the V gene TRBV19, with D unresolved. In germline, CDR1 is LNHDA, CDR2 SQIVND (reference sequence). The CDR3 is 14 amino acids. Trimming pared 1 base from V and 0 bases from J, leaving 7 bases between. CDR3 in amino acids: CASSIVSYSYEQYF. Written as DNA, the CDR3 is TGTGCCAGTAGTATAGTCAGTTACTCCTACGAGCAGTACTTC.

V and J are TRBV6-1 and TRBJ2-3; the D is unclear. The V end was cut by 1 base, the J end by 0 bases, with 11 bases between. The CDR3 is 16 amino acids. Per the germline V gene, CDR1 is MNHNS and CDR2 is SASEGT. Written as DNA, the CDR3 is TGTGCCAGCAGTGAAGGGGCAGCCTCTAGCACAGATACGCAGTATTTT. Protein: CASSEGAASSTDTQYF.

A few counts support this clone. The rearrangement joins TRBV30 to TRBJ2-5; D uncertain. The CDR3 length is 13 residues. Germline-derived CDR1 and CDR2 are GTSNPN and SVGIG (reference sequence). The V end was cut by 2 bases, the J end by 2 bases, with 9 bases between. The CDR3 DNA is TGTGCCTGGAGTATCTCGGGTCAAGAGACCCAGTACTTC. Its translation: CAWSISGQETQYF.

The chain carries TRBV18 and TRBJ2-7; possibly TRBD1 for D (6 bases). Germline CDR1 is KGHSH and CDR2 is LQKENI. Trimming took off 1 base at V and 5 bases at J, with 12 bases between the two ends. This CDR3 comprises 14 residues. The CDR3 nucleotides are TGTGCCAGCTCACCACGCGTCAGGGGCCACGAGCAGTACTTC. Translated: CASSPRVRGHEQYF.

V gene TRBV27 combines with J gene TRBJ1-5; D gene unclear. The CDR3 runs 15 residues. From germline, CDR1 is MNHEY and CDR2 SMNVEV (reference sequence). The germline V and J ends were trimmed by 3 bases and 2 bases, with 11 bases remaining between them. The CDR3 is CASSFGKGGNQPQHF. CDR3 bases: TGTGCCAGCAGTTTCGGGAAGGGAGGCAATCAGCCCCAGCATTTT.